These 30 T cell receptor beta chains were sequenced from one sample in a study of T cell repertoires in cytomegalovirus infection. TCRdb reprocessed the reads with MiXCR, giving one entry per CDR3 protein. The table includes some 300,000 distinct CDR3 sequences, around 9.6% detected once. Specimen: PBMCs. The receptor source for this set is a human donor in good health (CMV status not recorded). Some clones in this sample may be carry-over from other donors' samples.

This clonotype was recorded many times. The chain joins TRBV12-3 or TRBV12-4 to TRBJ1-2; D gene unclear. V was cut by 4 bases and J by 7 bases, with 10 bases left in between. The length of the CDR3 is 12 residues. DNA for the CDR3: TGTGCCAGCAGTTCCGCGGCGGTTGGCTACACCTTC. This gives the protein CASSSAAVGYTF.

This clonotype was observed many times. The rearrangement uses TRBV20-1 and TRBJ2-3; 8 bases map to TRBD2. Unmatched junction bases numbered 4, after V lost 6 bases and J lost 8 bases. Germline assignment: CDR1 DFQATT and CDR2 SNEGSKA (reference sequence). The CDR3 is made up of 11 amino acids. The CDR3 region has the DNA TGCAGTGCCCCAGCGGGGGCTACGCAGTATTTT. Translated: CSAPAGATQYF.

This clonotype was seen repeatedly, ten times or more. J is TRBJ2-2 and V is TRBV7-9, with a possible D match to TRBD1 (7 bases). This CDR3 has 16 amino acids. The germline V gene encodes CDR1 SEHNR and CDR2 FQNEAQ (reference sequence). Trimming left V 4 bases short and J 3 bases short, with 15 bases between. CDR3 region: CASSYNRGGDTGELFF. CDR3 bases: TGTGCCAGCAGCTACAACAGGGGAGGAGACACCGGGGAGCTGTTTTTT.

The sample holds many counts of this clonotype. The V gene is TRBV7-3, the J gene TRBJ1-1; TRBD1 matches at 9 bases. The CDR3 is 15 residues long. V lost 5 bases and J lost 0; bases outside the gene matches: 4. Germline V gene sequence: CDR1 SGHTA, CDR2 FQGTGA. For the CDR3, the DNA is TGTGCCAGCAGCCAGACAGGGGGAGTGAACACTGAAGCTTTCTTT. As protein: CASSQTGGVNTEAFF.

This clonotype was recorded at least ten times. The chain is built from TRBV28 and TRBJ2-2, with D maybe TRBD1 (6 bases). Germline V gives CDR1 MDHEN, CDR2 SYDVKM. Trimming removed 5 bases at V and 2 bases at J, with 12 bases between. CDR3 size: 15 residues. DNA for the CDR3: TGTGCCAGCAGTCGCACAGGGCTCAACACCGGGGAGCTGTTTTTT. Translated, it gives CASSRTGLNTGELFF.

This clonotype was seen only a few times. The rearrangement joins TRBV19 to TRBJ2-7; D is uncertain. Germline CDR1 is LNHDA and CDR2 is SQIVND (reference sequence). The CDR3 runs 13 residues. Trimming stripped 9 bases from V and 5 bases from J, with 17 bases between. The CDR3 nucleotides read TGTGCCAGCGAAGACGCAAACATCCACGAGCAGTACTTC. Protein sequence: CASEDANIHEQYF. The complete variable domain, with remaining parts taken from reference TRBV19 and TRBJ2-7, reads DGGITQSPKYLFRKEGQNVTLSCEQNLNHDAMYWYRQDPGQGLRLIYYSQIVNDFQKGDIAEGYSVSREKKESFPLTVTSAQKNPTAFYLCASEDANIHEQYFGPGTRLTVT.

This clonotype was seen at least ten times. This chain joins TRBV5-4 and TRBJ2-3; D may match TRBD1 or TRBD2 (5 bases each). The CDR3 loop spans 15 amino acids. The germline CDR1 and CDR2 sequences are SGHNT and YYREEE (reference sequence). V lost 0 bases, J lost 4 bases, and 12 bases lay in between. This CDR3 reads CASSLEGMGPDTQYF. CDR3 DNA: TGTGCCAGCAGCTTGGAGGGGATGGGACCAGATACGCAGTATTTT.

This clonotype was seen at least ten times. The chain recombines TRBV7-2 with TRBJ2-1; TRBD1 aligns across 8 bases. CDR1 is SGHTA, CDR2 FQGNSA, per germline. Germline trimming cut 6 bases from V and 4 bases from J; bases unmatched to any gene: 8. CDR3 length: 15 residues. The CDR3 region is CASRPPDRDYNEQFF. CDR3 nucleotides: TGTGCCAGCAGGCCACCGGACAGGGATTACAATGAGCAGTTCTTC.

This clonotype was found many times. This chain connects TRBV20-1 to TRBJ1-6; 11 bases agree with TRBD1. Per germline, CDR1 DFQATT and CDR2 SNEGSKA (reference sequence). The CDR3 consists of 14 residues. V shed 5 bases, J shed 10 bases, and the junction held 7 bases outside the gene matches. The DNA for the CDR3 is TGCAGTGCTGGACAGGGGGCGGAAAACTCACCCCTCCACTTT. As protein: CSAGQGAENSPLHF.

The chain recombines TRBV29-1 with TRBJ2-5, with a tentative D call TRBD1 (6 bases). The germline V gene has CDR1 SQVTM and CDR2 ANQGSEA. Trimming removed 3 bases at V and 5 bases at J, with 19 bases between. The CDR3 runs to 15 residues. The chain's CDR3 is CSVDGQKTDVETQYF. Here the CDR3 DNA reads TGCAGCGTTGACGGACAGAAGACCGATGTGGAGACCCAGTACTTC. Based on the CDR3 plus reference TRBV29-1 and TRBJ2-5, the full variable domain is SAVISQKPSRDICQRGTSLTIQCQVDSQVTMMFWYRQQPGQSLTLIATANQGSEATYESGFVIDKFPISRPNLTFSTLTVSNMSPEDSSIYLCSVDGQKTDVETQYFGPGTRLLVL.

This chain joins TRBV28 and TRBJ1-2; TRBD1 matches 9 bases. The CDR3 has 18 amino acids. Per germline, CDR1 MDHEN and CDR2 SYDVKM. Trimming took 4 bases from V and 1 from J; bases not matched to a gene: 13. This chain's CDR3 is CASSSPPGQGFRNYGYTF. As DNA, the CDR3 is TGTGCCAGCAGTTCCCCCCCGGGACAGGGATTCCGTAACTATGGCTACACCTTC.

This clonotype was seen many times. The rearrangement joins TRBV7-2 to TRBJ2-1, with D possibly being TRBD2 (5 bases). Deletions cut 5 bases from V and 3 bases from J, with 17 bases between. Per the germline V gene, CDR1 is SGHTA and CDR2 is FQGNSA. This CDR3 has 16 amino acids. DNA of the CDR3: TGTGCCAGCAGCCCTCGGACTGGCCGGAACTACAATGAGCAGTTCTTC. The encoded protein is CASSPRTGRNYNEQFF.

This clonotype was recorded at least ten times. The chain uses TRBV7-2 and TRBJ1-1, with D possibly being TRBD1 (5 bases). The CDR3 totals 14 residues. Germline loops: CDR1 SGHTA, CDR2 FQGNSA. The V and J ends lost 4 bases and 1 base respectively, with 10 bases between them. The CDR3: CASSYDRKNTEAFF. CDR3 nucleotides: TGTGCCAGCAGCTACGACAGAAAGAACACTGAAGCTTTCTTT.

This clonotype has a count of ten or more. This sequence joins TRBV7-9 and TRBJ1-3, with unresolved D. V lost 0 bases, J lost 3 bases, and 9 bases lay in between. This CDR3 spans 15 amino acids. Germline CDR1 reads SEHNR; CDR2 reads FQNEAQ (reference sequence). CDR3 DNA: TGTGCCAGCAGCTTAGCGGTGGGCAGTGGAAACACCATATATTTT. Translated: CASSLAVGSGNTIYF.

In its sample, this clonotype was seen many times. The V call is TRBV7-2, the J call TRBJ2-7, with D hard to call. Germline-derived CDR1 and CDR2 are SGHTA and FQGNSA. Trimming cost V 1 base and J 6 bases, with 16 bases left between them. The length of the CDR3 is 15 residues. For the CDR3, the DNA is TGTGCCAGCAGCTTAGGGCCCTCCCGGGTTGGCGAGCAGTACTTC. This gives the protein CASSLGPSRVGEQYF.

In this sample, this clonotype turned up a few times. This sequence joins TRBV19 and TRBJ1-2, with TRBD1 as a possible D gene (5 bases). CDR1 and CDR2 from the germline V gene are LNHDA and SQIVND (reference sequence). The CDR3 extends over 15 amino acids. Trimming took 6 bases from V and 3 from J, leaving 17 bases between them. The CDR3 loop is CASRPLRGEDYGYTF. The CDR3 DNA follows: TGTGCCAGTAGACCGCTCCGGGGCGAGGACTATGGCTACACCTTC. The full variable domain, its missing parts supplied by reference TRBV19 and TRBJ1-2, is DGGITQSPKYLFRKEGQNVTLSCEQNLNHDAMYWYRQDPGQGLRLIYYSQIVNDFQKGDIAEGYSVSREKKESFPLTVTSAQKNPTAFYLCASRPLRGEDYGYTFGSGTRLTVV.

The genes are TRBV28 and TRBJ1-5; D not resolved. The CDR3 extends over 14 amino acids. Looked up from germline, CDR1 is MDHEN and CDR2 is SYDVKM. Trimming shortened V by 6 bases and J by 6 bases, and 15 bases separated the two germline ends. The CDR3 DNA is TGTGCCAGCAGCCTTCGAGGGTTGGGTCAGCCCCAGCATTTT. Its translation: CASSLRGLGQPQHF.

This clonotype was seen ten or more times. V is TRBV7-9 and J is TRBJ2-2; D perhaps matches TRBD2 (7 bases). With 4 bases removed from V and 5 bases from J, the gap between germline ends came to 17 bases. This CDR3 spans 16 amino acids. Germline CDR1 SEHNR, CDR2 FQNEAQ (reference sequence). The CDR3 nucleotides are TGTGCCAGCAGCTGGGCGGGGGCCCTAACAACCGGGGAGCTGTTTTTT. Its protein is CASSWAGALTTGELFF.

This clonotype was counted many times. The chain combines TRBV6-6 with TRBJ2-1; 7 bases map to TRBD1. There are 13 residues in the CDR3. The trim removed 1 base at V and 10 bases at J, leaving 4 bases unmatched. Looked up from germline, CDR1 is MNHNY and CDR2 is SVGAGI (reference sequence). Here the CDR3 reads CASSYLDRDEQFF. DNA of the CDR3: TGTGCCAGCAGTTACTTAGACAGGGACGAGCAGTTCTTC.

The chain couples TRBV4-2 to TRBJ2-4; tentatively, D is TRBD1 or TRBD2 (5 bases each). V lost 4 bases and J 0 bases, leaving 16 bases between the germline ends. Germline values: CDR1 LGHNA, CDR2 YNFKEQ. This CDR3 spans 17 amino acids. In DNA form, the CDR3 reads TGTGCCAGCAGCCCAGATCTCAGGGACCTAGCCAAAAACATTCAGTACTTC. Amino acid sequence: CASSPDLRDLAKNIQYF.

Many counts were recorded for this clonotype. This chain joins TRBV5-4 and TRBJ1-2, with D possibly TRBD1 on 6 matching bases. In germline, CDR1 is SGHNT, CDR2 YYREEE (reference sequence). The CDR3 extends over 15 amino acids. V was cut by 4 bases and J by 8 bases, with 21 bases left in between. CDR3 sequence: CASSHAGTRASGYTF. For the CDR3, the DNA is TGTGCCAGCAGCCACGCCGGGACACGAGCCAGCGGCTACACCTTC.

This clonotype has at least ten counts. The rearrangement links TRBV7-3 to TRBJ2-6; either TRBD1 or TRBD2 may fit D (6 bases each). CDR3 length: 16 amino acids. The germline V and J ends were trimmed by 3 bases and 0 bases, with 9 bases remaining between them. Germline loops: CDR1 SGHTA, CDR2 FQGTGA. The CDR3, as DNA: TGTGCCAGCAGCTTTGGGGGGCCCTCTGGGGCCAACGTCCTGACTTTC. It codes for CASSFGGPSGANVLTF.

This clonotype was counted only a few times. The CDR3 region has the DNA TGTGCCAGCAGTGCGGGAGAGCAGTACGTC. Protein sequence: CASSAGEQYV. V and J are TRBV6-4 and TRBJ2-7; possibly TRBD2 for D (5 bases). Germline V lookup: CDR1 MRHNA, CDR2 SNTAGT. Trimming took 4 bases from V and 7 from J, leaving 5 bases between them. The CDR3 runs to 10 residues.

Comments on this clonotype: One end of the junction is discordant with germline, which a read error may explain. The genes are TRBV27 and TRBJ2-2; D possibly corresponds to TRBD1 (6 bases). The CDR3 contains 17 residues. Germline-derived CDR1 and CDR2 are MNHEY and SMNVEV (reference sequence). This CDR3 is CASSLSTGYMNTGELSF. The CDR3 nucleotides read TGTGCCAGCAGTTTATCGACAGGTTATATGAACACCGGGGAGCTGTCTTTT.

CDR3 residues: CASSPNLQRQEQYF. The CDR3 DNA is TGTGCCAGCTCACCCAACCTTCAAAGACAGGAGCAGTACTTC. The chain is built from TRBV18 and TRBJ2-7; D possibly corresponds to TRBD1 (5 bases). The germline V gene has CDR1 KGHSH and CDR2 LQKENI. The CDR3 loop spans 14 amino acids. V lost 3 bases and J lost 7, with 16 bases in between. The variable domain in full, with the rest retrieved from reference TRBV18 and TRBJ2-7, is NAGVMQNPRHLVRRRGQEARLRCSPMKGHSHVYWYRQLPEEGLKFMVYLQKENIIDESGMPKERFSAEFPKEGPSILRIQQVVRGDSAAYFCASSPNLQRQEQYFGPGTRLTVT.

The CDR3 spells CASSELTGGYYEQYF. The CDR3 nucleotides are TGTGCCAGCAGTGAACTTACAGGGGGATACTACGAGCAGTACTTC. The chain carries TRBV2 and TRBJ2-7, with 8 bases lining up with TRBD1. CDR1 and CDR2 (germline): SNHLY, FYNNEI. Trimming at V came to 2 bases and at J to 3 bases, leaving 6 bases not matched to a gene. The CDR3 contains 15 residues.

This clonotype came up many times. The V and J genes are TRBV7-2 and TRBJ2-3; D assignment may be TRBD1 or TRBD2 (5 bases each). V lost 1 base to trimming and J lost 4 bases, with 9 bases between them. The CDR3 consists of 14 residues. Germline V gives CDR1 SGHTA, CDR2 FQGNSA. In DNA form, the CDR3 reads TGTGCCAGCAGCTTAGGTGGGGGACCAGATACGCAGTATTTT. This gives the protein CASSLGGGPDTQYF.

This clonotype occurred a few times. The rearrangement joins TRBV4-1 to TRBJ2-5; perhaps TRBD1 as D (5 bases). CDR1 and CDR2 (germline): MGHRA, YSYEKL. Between the trimmed V and J ends, which lost 0 bases and 2 bases, there was a span of 10 bases. This CDR3 region has 15 residues. DNA for the CDR3: TGCGCCAGCAGCCAAGATAGGCAGGGACAAGAGACCCAGTACTTC. It is translated as CASSQDRQGQETQYF.

This clonotype was detected ten times or more. The rearrangement uses TRBV5-1 and TRBJ2-2; D possibly corresponds to TRBD2 (6 bases). Per the germline V gene, CDR1 is SGHRS and CDR2 is YFSETQ. The length of the CDR3 is 15 residues. The CDR3 is CASSEGLLNTGELFF. The CDR3 nucleotides are TGCGCGAGTTCCGAGGGACTGCTGAACACCGGGGAGCTGTTTTTT.

This clonotype was recorded at least ten times. The rearrangement uses TRBV7-2 and TRBJ2-3, with D unresolved. Between the trimmed V and J ends, which lost 5 bases and 6 bases, there was a span of 18 bases. The CDR3 has 15 residues. From germline, CDR1 is SGHTA and CDR2 FQGNSA. CDR3 sequence reads: CASSPSRVATDTQYF. CDR3 nucleotides: TGTGCCAGCAGCCCATCACGGGTGGCGACCGATACGCAGTATTTT.